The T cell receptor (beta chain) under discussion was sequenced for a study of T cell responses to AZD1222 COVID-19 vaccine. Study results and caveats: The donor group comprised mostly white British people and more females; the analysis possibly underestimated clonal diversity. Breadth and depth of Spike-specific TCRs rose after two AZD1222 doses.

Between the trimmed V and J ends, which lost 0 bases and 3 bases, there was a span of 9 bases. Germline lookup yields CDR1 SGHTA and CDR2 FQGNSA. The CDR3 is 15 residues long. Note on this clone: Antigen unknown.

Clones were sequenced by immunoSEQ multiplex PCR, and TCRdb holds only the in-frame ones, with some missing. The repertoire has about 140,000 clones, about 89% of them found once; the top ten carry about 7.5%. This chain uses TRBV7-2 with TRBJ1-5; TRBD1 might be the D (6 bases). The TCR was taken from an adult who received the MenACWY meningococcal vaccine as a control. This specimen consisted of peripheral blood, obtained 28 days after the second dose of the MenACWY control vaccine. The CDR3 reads CASSLAGGHNQPQHF. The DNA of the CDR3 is TGTGCCAGCAGCTTAGCCGGGGGCCACAATCAGCCCCAGCATTTT.